This TCR beta chain was recovered during a study of blood T cell repertoires in COVID-19. As processed by the authors: Counts of nucleated cells, estimated from reference gene primer amplification, were obtained. Assay used: immunoSEQ multiplex PCR; TCRdb lists only in-frame clones, some missing. The V and J calls and the clone size are those of that table, but D and trimming were determined from the DNA. This table holds some 96,000 clones, over 75% found once. V was trimmed by 4 bases and J by 3 bases, leaving 13 bases between them. The CDR3 has 14 residues. Germline CDR1 and CDR2: SGHTA and FQGNSA.

V and J are TRBV7-2 and TRBJ2-7, with D possibly TRBD1 on 5 matching bases. The receptor's source is a human donor in a cohort sampled during active COVID-19. Sequencing used peripheral blood. The CDR3 spells CASSSGLRGYEQYF. DNA of the CDR3: TGTGCCAGCAGCTCCGGGCTAAGGGGCTACGAGCAGTACTTC.